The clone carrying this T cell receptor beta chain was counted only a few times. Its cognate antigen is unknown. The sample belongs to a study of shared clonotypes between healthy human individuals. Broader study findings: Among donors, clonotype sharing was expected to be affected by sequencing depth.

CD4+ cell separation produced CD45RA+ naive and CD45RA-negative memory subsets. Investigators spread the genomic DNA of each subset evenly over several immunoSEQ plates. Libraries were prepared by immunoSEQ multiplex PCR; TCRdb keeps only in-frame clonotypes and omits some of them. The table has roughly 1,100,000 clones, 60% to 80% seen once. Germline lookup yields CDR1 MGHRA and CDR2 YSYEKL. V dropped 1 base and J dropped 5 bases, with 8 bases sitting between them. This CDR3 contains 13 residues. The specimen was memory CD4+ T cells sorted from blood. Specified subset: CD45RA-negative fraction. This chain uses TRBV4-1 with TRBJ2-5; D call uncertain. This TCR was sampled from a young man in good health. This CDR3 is CASSQGTRETQYF. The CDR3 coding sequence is TGCGCCAGCAGCCAAGGGACCAGGGAGACCCAGTACTTC.